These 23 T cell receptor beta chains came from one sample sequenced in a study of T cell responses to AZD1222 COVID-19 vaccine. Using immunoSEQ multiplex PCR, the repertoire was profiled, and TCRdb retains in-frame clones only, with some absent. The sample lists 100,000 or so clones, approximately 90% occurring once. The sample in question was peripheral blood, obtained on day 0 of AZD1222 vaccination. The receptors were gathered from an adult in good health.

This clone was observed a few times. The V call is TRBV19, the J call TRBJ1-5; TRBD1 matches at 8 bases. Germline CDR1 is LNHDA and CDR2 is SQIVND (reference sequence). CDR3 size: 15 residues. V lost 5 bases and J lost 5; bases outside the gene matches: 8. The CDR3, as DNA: TGTGCCAGTAGTCCGACGACAGGGGCCTATCAGCCCCAGCATTTT. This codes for CASSPTTGAYQPQHF. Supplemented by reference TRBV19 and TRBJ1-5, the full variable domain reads DGGITQSPKYLFRKEGQNVTLSCEQNLNHDAMYWYRQDPGQGLRLIYYSQIVNDFQKGDIAEGYSVSREKKESFPLTVTSAQKNPTAFYLCASSPTTGAYQPQHFGDGTRLSIL.

CDR3 protein: CASSLADIGSPLHF. CDR3 DNA sequence: TGCGCCAGCAGCTTGGCCGATATTGGTTCACCCCTCCACTTT. This sequence joins TRBV5-1 and TRBJ1-6, with D unresolved. V lost 0 bases and J 9 bases, leaving 10 bases between the germline ends. The CDR3 runs to 14 residues. CDR1 is SGHRS and CDR2 is YFSETQ in the germline V gene.

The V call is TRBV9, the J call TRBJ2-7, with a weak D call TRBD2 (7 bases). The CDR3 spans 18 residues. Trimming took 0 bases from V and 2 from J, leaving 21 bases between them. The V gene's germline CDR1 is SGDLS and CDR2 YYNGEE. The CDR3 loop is CASSVGPLAEGVPYEQYF. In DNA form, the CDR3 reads TGTGCCAGCAGCGTAGGCCCCCTAGCGGAGGGGGTTCCCTACGAGCAGTACTTC.

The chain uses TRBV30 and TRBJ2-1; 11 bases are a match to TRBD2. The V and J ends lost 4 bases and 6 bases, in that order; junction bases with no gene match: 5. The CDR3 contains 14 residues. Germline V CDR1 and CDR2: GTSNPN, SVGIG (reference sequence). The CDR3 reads CAWMLAGGGNEQFF. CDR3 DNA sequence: TGTGCCTGGATGCTAGCGGGAGGTGGCAATGAGCAGTTCTTC. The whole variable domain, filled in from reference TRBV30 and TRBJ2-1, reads SQTIHQWPATLVQPVGSPLSLECTVEGTSNPNLYWYRQAAGRGLQLLFYSVGIGQISSEVPQNLSASRPQDRQFILSSKKLLLSDSGFYLCAWMLAGGGNEQFFGPGTRLTVL.

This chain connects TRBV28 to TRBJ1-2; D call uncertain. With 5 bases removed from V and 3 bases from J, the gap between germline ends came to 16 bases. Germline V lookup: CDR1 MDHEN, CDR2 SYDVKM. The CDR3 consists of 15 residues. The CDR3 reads CASSPPGEGYYGYTF. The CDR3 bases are TGTGCCAGCAGTCCACCCGGGGAGGGATACTATGGCTACACCTTC.

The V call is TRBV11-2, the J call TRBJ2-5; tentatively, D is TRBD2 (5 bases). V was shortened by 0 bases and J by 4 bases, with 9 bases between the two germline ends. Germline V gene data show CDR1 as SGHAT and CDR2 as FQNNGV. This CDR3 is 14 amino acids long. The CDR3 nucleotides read TGTGCCAGCAGCTTAGAGGGAGCACTAGAGACCCAGTACTTC. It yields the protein CASSLEGALETQYF.

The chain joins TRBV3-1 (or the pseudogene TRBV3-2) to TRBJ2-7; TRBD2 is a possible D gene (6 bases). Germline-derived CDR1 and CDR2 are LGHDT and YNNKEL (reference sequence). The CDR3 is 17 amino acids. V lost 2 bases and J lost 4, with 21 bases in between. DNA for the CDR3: TGTGCCAGCAGCCAAAGGGACCCTAGCGTTGGTTCTTACGAGCAGTACTTC. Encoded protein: CASSQRDPSVGSYEQYF.

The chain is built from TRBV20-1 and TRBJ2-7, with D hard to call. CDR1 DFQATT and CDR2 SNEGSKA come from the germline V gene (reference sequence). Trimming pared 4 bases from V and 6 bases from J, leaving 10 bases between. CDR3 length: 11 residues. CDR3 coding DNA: TGCAGTGCTATCGGATACGCCGAGCAGTACTTC. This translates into CSAIGYAEQYF.

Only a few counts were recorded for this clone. The CDR3 sequence: CASSPPEGGNEQFF. CDR3 bases: TGTGCCAGCTCACCACCGGAGGGGGGCAATGAGCAGTTCTTC. The chain recombines TRBV18 with TRBJ2-1, with D perhaps matching TRBD1 or TRBD2 (6 bases each). Trimming shortened V by 0 bases and J by 6 bases, and 9 bases separated the two germline ends. The CDR3 spans 14 residues. CDR1 KGHSH and CDR2 LQKENI come from the germline V gene.

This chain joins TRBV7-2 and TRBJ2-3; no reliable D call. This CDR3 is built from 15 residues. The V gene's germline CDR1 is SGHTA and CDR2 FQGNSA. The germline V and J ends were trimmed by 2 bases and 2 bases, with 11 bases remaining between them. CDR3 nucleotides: TGTGCCAGCAGCTTAAAGGCTGGGAACACAGATACGCAGTATTTT. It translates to CASSLKAGNTDTQYF. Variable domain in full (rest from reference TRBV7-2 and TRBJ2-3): GAGVSQSPSNKVTEKGKDVELRCDPISGHTALYWYRQSLGQGLEFLIYFQGNSAPDKSGLPSDRFSAERTGGSVSTLTIQRTQQEDSAVYLCASSLKAGNTDTQYFGPGTRLTVL.

In DNA form, the CDR3 reads TGCAGCGTTGAGAGGGACATCTCATTCTATGGCTACACCTTC. Its protein is CSVERDISFYGYTF. The rearrangement uses TRBV29-1 and TRBJ1-2; the D gene is possibly TRBD1 (6 bases). Germline V gene sequence: CDR1 SQVTM, CDR2 ANQGSEA. Trimming removed 3 bases at V and 4 bases at J, with 15 bases between. The CDR3 is made up of 14 amino acids.

DNA for the CDR3: TGTGCCAGCAGCTTCGGGCGGACATATTCCTACAATGAGCAGTTCTTC. It is translated as CASSFGRTYSYNEQFF. The rearrangement joins TRBV5-8 to TRBJ2-1, with D maybe TRBD1 (5 bases). Germline loops: CDR1 SGHTS, CDR2 YDEGEE. This CDR3 spans 16 amino acids. Trimming shortened V by 2 bases and J by 1 base, and 13 bases separated the two germline ends.

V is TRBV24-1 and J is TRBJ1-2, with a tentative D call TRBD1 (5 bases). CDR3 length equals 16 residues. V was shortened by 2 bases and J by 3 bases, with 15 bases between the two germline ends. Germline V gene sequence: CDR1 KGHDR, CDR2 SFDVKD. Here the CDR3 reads CATSDSTGTGDYGYTF. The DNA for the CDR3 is TGTGCCACCAGTGATTCTACCGGGACGGGAGACTATGGCTACACCTTC.

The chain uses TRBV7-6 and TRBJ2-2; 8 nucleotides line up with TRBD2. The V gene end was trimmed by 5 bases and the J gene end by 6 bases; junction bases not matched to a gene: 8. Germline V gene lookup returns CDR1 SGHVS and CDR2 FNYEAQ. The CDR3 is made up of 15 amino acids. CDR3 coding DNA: TGTGCCAGCAGCCCATCGACTAGCGTGGCCGGGGAGCTGTTTTTT. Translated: CASSPSTSVAGELFF.

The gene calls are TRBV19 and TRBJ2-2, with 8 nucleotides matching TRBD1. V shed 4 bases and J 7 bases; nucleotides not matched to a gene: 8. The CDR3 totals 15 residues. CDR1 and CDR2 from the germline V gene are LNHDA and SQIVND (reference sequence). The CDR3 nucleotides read TGTGCCAGTAGTAAAGGGGCAGGGGGCGGCGGGGAGCTGTTTTTT. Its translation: CASSKGAGGGGELFF.

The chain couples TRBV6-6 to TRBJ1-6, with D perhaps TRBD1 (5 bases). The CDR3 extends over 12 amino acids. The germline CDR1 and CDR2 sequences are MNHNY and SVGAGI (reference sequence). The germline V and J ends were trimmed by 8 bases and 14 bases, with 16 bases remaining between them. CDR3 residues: CASGSMGEALHF. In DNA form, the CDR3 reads TGTGCCAGCGGCTCGATGGGGGAAGCCCTCCACTTT.

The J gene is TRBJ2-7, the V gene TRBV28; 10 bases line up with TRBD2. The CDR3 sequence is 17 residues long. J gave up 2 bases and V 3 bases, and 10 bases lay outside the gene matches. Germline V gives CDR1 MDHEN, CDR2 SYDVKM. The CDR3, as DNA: TGTGCCAGCAGTTTGCCCCCACTAGCGGGAAAAACCTACGAGCAGTACTTC. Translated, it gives CASSLPPLAGKTYEQYF. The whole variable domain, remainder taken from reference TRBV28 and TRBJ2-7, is DVKVTQSSRYLVKRTGEKVFLECVQDMDHENMFWYRQDPGLGLRLIYFSYDVKMKEKGDIPEGYSVSREKKERFSLILESASTNQTSMYLCASSLPPLAGKTYEQYFGPGTRLTVT.

DNA of the CDR3: TGTGCCAGCTCACCACCGGGGACCCACGAGCAGTACTTC. Encoded protein: CASSPPGTHEQYF. The chain employs TRBV18 and TRBJ2-7; possibly TRBD1 or TRBD2 for D (5 bases each). The germline gives CDR1 KGHSH, CDR2 LQKENI. V lost 0 bases and J lost 5, with 8 bases in between. The CDR3 has 13 amino acids.

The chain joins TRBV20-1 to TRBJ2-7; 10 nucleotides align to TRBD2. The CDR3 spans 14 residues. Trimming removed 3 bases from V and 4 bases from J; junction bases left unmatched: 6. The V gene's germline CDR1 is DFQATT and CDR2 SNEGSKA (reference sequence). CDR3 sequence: CSASQASGSYEQYF. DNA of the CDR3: TGCAGTGCTAGTCAGGCTAGCGGGAGTTACGAGCAGTACTTC.

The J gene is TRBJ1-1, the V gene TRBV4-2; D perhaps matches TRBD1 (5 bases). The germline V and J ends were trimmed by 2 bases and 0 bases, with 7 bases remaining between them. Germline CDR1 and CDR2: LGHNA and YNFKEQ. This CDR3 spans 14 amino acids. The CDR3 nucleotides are TGTGCCAGCAGCCAAAGACAGATGAACACTGAAGCTTTCTTT. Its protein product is CASSQRQMNTEAFF.

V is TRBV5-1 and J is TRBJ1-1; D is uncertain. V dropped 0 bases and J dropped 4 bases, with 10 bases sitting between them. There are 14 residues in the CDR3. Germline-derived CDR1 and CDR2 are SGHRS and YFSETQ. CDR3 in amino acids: CASSLALGGTEAFF. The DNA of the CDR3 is TGCGCCAGCAGCTTGGCCTTAGGTGGCACTGAAGCTTTCTTT.

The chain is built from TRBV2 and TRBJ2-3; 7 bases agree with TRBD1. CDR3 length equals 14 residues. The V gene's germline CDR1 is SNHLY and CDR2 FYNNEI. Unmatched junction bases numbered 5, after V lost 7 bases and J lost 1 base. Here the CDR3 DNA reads TGTGCCAGCATCCGAGGGGGCGGCACAGATACGCAGTATTTT. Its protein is CASIRGGGTDTQYF.

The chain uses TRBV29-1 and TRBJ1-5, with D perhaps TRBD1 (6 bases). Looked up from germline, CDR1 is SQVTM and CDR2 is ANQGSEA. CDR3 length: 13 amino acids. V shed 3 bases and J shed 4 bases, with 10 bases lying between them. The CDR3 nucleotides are TGCAGCGTTGATCAGGGGTTTAATCAGCCCCAGCATTTT. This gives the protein CSVDQGFNQPQHF.